This record looks at one T cell receptor beta chain sequence and its context. Authors' processing steps: Filtering differed for immunoSEQ, which gave only junction sequences without quality scores. The method was immunoSEQ multiplex PCR; TCRdb's version includes in-frame clones alone and lacks a portion of them. From that table come the V and J calls and clone size; the DNA was used to work out D and trimming. In the table there are about 490,000 clones, roughly 85% of which are singletons. This entry is derived from a study of shared clonotypes between healthy human individuals. Study-level background: The composition of the donors was a couple of women and a few men aged 18 to 49.

There were no recent acute infections or vaccinations among the donors, who were healthy HIV-negative adults. V dropped 4 bases and J dropped 1 base, with 13 bases sitting between them. The CDR3 runs 15 residues. CDR1 is ENHRY, CDR2 SYGVKD, per germline. The V and J genes are TRBV10-3 and TRBJ1-1; unclear D gene. Sample: PBMCs. This TCR was sampled from a woman between 35 and 50 years old in good health. Some clones in this sample may be carry-over from other donors' samples. CDR3 DNA: TGTGCCATCAGTGTGTCCGACACTTCGAACACTGAAGCTTTCTTT. Protein: CAISVSDTSNTEAFF.